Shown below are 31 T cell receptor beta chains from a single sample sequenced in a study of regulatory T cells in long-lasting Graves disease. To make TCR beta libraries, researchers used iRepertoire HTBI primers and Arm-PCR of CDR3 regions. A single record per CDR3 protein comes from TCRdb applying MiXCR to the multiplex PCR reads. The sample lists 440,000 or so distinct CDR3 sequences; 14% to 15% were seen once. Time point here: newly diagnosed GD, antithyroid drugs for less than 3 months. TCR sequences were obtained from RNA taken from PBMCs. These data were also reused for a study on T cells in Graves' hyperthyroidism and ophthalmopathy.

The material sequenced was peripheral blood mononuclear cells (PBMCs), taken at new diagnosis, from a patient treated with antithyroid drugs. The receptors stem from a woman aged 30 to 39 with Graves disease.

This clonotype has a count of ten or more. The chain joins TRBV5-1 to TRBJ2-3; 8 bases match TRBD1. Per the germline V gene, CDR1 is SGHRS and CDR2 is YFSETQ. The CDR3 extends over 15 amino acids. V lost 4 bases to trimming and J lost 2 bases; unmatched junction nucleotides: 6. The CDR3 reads CASSTPGQATDTQYF. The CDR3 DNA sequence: TGCGCCAGCAGCACCCCGGGACAGGCCACAGATACGCAGTATTTT. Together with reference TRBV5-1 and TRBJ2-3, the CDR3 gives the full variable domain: KAGVTQTPRYLIKTRGQQVTLSCSPISGHRSVSWYQQTPGQGLQFLFEYFSETQRNKGNFPGRFSGRQFSNSRSEMNVSTLELGDSALYLCASSTPGQATDTQYFGPGTRLTVL.

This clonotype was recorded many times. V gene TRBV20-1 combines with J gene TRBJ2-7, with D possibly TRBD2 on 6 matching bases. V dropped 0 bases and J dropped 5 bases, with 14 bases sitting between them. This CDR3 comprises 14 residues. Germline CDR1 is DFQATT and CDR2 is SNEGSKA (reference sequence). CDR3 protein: CSARDVGGINEQYF. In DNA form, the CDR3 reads TGCAGTGCTAGAGACGTTGGGGGGATCAACGAGCAGTACTTC.

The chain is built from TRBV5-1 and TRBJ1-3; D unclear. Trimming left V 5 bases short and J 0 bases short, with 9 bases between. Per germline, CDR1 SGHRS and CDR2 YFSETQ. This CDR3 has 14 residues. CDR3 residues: CASSEGSSGNTIYF. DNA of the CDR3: TGCGCCAGCAGTGAGGGCAGCTCTGGAAACACCATATATTTT.

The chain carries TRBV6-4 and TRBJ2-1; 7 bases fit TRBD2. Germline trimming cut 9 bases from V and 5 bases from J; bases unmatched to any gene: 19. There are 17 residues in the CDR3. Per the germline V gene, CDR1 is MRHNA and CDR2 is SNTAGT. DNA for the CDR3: TGTGCCAGACGACTAGGGAGGGAAATTCGCGTCCACAATGAGCAGTTCTTC. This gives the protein CARRLGREIRVHNEQFF.

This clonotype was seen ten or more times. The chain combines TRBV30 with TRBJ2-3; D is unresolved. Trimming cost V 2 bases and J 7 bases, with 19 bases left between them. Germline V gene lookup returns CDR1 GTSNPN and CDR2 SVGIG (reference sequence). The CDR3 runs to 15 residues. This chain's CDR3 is CAWSPAVATRNTQYF. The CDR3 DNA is TGTGCCTGGAGTCCGGCAGTGGCCACCCGTAATACGCAGTATTTT.

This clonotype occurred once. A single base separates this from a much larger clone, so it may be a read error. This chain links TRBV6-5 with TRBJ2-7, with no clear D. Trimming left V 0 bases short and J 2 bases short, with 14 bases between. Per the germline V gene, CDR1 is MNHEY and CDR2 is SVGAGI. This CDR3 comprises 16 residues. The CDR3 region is CASSYSGPGSPYEQYF. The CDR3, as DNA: TGTGCCAGCAGTTACTCTGGTCCAGGTAGCCCCTACGAGCAGTACTTC.

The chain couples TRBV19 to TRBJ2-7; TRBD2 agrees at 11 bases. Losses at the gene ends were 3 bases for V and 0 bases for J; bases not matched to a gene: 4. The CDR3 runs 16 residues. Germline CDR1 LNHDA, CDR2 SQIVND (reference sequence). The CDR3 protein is CASSIRGTSGSYEQYF. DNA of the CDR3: TGTGCCAGTAGTATCCGGGGGACTAGCGGCTCCTACGAGCAGTACTTC. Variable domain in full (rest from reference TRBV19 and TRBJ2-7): DGGITQSPKYLFRKEGQNVTLSCEQNLNHDAMYWYRQDPGQGLRLIYYSQIVNDFQKGDIAEGYSVSREKKESFPLTVTSAQKNPTAFYLCASSIRGTSGSYEQYFGPGTRLTVT.

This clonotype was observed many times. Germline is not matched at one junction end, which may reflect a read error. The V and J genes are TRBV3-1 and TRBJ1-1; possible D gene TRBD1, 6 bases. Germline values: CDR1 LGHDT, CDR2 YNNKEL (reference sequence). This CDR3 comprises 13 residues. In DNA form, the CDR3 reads TGTGCCAGCACCCGGGGGCCGAGGAGAGAAGCCTTCTTT. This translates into CASTRGPRREAFF.

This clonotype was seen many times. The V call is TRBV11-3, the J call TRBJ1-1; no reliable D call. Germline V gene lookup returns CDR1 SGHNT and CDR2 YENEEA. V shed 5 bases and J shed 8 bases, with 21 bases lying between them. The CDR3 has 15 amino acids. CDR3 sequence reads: CASSAKEAGKVEAFF. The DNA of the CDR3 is TGTGCCAGCAGCGCAAAGGAGGCGGGAAAGGTGGAAGCTTTCTTT.

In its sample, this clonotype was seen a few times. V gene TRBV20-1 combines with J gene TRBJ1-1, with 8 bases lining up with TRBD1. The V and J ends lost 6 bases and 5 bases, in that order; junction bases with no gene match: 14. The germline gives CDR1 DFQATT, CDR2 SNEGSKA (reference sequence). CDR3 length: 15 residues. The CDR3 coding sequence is TGCAGTGCCGACGGGCAGGGGGCGCGTATGACTGAAGCTTTCTTT. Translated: CSADGQGARMTEAFF.

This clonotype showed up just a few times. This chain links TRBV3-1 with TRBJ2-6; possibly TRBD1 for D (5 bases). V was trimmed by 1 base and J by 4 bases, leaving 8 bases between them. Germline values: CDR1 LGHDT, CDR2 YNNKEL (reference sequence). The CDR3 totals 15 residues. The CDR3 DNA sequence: TGTGCCAGCAGCCAAGTACAGGTCGGGGCCAACGTCCTGACTTTC. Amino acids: CASSQVQVGANVLTF.

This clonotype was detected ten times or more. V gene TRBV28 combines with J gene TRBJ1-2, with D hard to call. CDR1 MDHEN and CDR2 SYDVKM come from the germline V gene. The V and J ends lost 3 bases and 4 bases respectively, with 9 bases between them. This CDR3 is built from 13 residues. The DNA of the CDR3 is TGTGCCAGCAGTTTGGGCAGGTTCTATGGCTACACCTTC. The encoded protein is CASSLGRFYGYTF.

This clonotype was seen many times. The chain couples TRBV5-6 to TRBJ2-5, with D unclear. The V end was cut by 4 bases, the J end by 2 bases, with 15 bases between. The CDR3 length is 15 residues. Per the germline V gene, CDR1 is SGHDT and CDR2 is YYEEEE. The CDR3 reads CASSRYSYFQETQYF. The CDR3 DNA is TGTGCCAGCAGCCGCTACAGCTACTTTCAAGAGACCCAGTACTTC.

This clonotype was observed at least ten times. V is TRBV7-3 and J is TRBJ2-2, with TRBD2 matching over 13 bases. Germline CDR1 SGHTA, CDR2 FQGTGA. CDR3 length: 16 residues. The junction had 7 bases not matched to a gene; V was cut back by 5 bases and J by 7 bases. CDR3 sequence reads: CASSPGLAGVYGELFF. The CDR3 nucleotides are TGTGCCAGCAGCCCCGGACTAGCGGGAGTGTACGGGGAGCTGTTTTTT.

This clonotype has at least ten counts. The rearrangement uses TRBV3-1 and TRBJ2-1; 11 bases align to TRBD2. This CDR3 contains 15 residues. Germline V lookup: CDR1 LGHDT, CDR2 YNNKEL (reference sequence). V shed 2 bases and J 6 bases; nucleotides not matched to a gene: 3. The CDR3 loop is CASSQLAGGGNEQFF. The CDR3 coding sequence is TGTGCCAGCAGCCAACTAGCGGGAGGTGGCAATGAGCAGTTCTTC.

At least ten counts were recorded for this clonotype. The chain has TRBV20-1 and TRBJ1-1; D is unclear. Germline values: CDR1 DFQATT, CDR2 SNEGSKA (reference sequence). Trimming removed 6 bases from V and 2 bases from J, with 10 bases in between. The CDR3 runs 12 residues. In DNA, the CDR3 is TGCAGTGCCGCTATGGGAAACACTGAAGCTTTCTTT. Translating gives CSAAMGNTEAFF.

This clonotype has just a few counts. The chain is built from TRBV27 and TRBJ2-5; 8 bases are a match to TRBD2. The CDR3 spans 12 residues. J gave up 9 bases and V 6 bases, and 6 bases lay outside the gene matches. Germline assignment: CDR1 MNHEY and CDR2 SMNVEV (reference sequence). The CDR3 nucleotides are TGTGCCAGCAGCTTCACCGGGGGGGCCCAGTACTTC. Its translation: CASSFTGGAQYF.

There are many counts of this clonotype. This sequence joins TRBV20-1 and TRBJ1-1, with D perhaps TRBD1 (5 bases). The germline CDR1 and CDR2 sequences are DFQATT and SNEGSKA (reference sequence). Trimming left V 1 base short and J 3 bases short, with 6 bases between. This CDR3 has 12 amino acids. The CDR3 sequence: CSARGGHTEAFF. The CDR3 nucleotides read TGCAGTGCTAGAGGGGGCCACACTGAAGCTTTCTTT.

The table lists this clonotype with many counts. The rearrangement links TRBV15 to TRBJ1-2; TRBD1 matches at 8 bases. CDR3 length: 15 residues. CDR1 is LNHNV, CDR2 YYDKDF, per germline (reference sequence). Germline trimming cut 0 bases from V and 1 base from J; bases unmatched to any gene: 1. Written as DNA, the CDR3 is TGTGCCACCAGCAGAGAGACAGGGGTTAACTATGGCTACACCTTC. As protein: CATSRETGVNYGYTF. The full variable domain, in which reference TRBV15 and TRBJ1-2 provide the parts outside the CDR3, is DAMVIQNPRYQVTQFGKPVTLSCSQTLNHNVMYWYQQKSSQAPKLLFHYYDKDFNNEADTPDNFQSRRPNTSFCFLDIRSPGLGDTAMYLCATSRETGVNYGYTFGSGTRLTVV.

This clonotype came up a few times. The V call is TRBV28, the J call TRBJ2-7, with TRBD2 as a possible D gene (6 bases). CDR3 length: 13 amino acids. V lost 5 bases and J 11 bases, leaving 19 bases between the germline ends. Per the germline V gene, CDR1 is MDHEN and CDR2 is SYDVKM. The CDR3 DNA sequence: TGTGCCAGCAGTCCTCCGGGAGCCCTAGATGAGTACTTC. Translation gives CASSPPGALDEYF.

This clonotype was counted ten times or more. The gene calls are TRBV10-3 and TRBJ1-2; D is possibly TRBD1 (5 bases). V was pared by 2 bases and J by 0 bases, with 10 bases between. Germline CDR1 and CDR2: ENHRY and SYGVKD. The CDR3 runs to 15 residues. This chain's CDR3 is CAISEARTPNYGYTF. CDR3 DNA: TGTGCCATCAGTGAGGCCCGGACACCTAACTATGGCTACACCTTC.

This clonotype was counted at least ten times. The CDR3 sequence: CASSDRVRTEAFF. The CDR3 bases are TGTGCCAGCAGTGACAGGGTTAGGACTGAAGCTTTCTTT. This rearrangement joins TRBV12-3 or TRBV12-4 to TRBJ1-1; 7 bases are shared with TRBD1. V shed 5 bases, J shed 5 bases, and the junction held 5 bases outside the gene matches. The CDR3 loop spans 13 amino acids.

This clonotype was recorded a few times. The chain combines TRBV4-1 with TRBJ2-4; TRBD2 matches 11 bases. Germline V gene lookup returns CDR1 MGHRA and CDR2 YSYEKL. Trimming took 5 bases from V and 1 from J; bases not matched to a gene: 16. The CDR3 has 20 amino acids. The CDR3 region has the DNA TGCGCCAGCAGCTCCCACCCACTTAGCGGGAGGGCCCTGGCCAAAAACATTCAGTACTTC. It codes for CASSSHPLSGRALAKNIQYF.

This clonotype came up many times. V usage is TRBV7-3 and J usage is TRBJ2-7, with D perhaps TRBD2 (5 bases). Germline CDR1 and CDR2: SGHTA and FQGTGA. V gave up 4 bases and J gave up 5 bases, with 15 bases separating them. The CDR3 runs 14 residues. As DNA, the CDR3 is TGTGCCAGCAGCTCCCCCCTCACTAGAGACGAGCAGTACTTC. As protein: CASSSPLTRDEQYF.

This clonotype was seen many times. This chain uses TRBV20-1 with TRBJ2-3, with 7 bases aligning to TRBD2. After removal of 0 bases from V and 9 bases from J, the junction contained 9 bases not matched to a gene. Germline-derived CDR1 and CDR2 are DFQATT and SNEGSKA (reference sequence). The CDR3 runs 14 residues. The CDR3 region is CSARDSGLVETQYF. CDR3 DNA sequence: TGCAGTGCTAGAGATTCCGGACTAGTCGAGACGCAGTATTTT.

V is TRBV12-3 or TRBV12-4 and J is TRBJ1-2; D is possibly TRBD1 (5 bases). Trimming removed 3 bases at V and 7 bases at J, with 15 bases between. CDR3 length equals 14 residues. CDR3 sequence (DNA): TGTGCCAGCAGTTTTGGGACGGCAAGGCGTGGCTACACCTTC. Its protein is CASSFGTARRGYTF.

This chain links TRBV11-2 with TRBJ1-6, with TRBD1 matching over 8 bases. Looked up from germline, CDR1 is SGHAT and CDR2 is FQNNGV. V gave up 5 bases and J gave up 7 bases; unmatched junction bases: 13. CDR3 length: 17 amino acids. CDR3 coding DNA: TGTGCCAGCAGCACCGGACAGGGCAAAGGGGAAAATTCACCCCTCCACTTT. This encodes CASSTGQGKGENSPLHF.

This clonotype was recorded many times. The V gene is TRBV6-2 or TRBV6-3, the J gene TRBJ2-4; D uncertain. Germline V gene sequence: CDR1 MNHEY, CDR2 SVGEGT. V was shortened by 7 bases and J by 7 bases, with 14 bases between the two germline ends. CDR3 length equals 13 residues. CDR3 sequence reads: CASTPDLGNIQYF. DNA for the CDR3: TGTGCCAGCACACCCGATTTGGGCAACATTCAGTACTTC.

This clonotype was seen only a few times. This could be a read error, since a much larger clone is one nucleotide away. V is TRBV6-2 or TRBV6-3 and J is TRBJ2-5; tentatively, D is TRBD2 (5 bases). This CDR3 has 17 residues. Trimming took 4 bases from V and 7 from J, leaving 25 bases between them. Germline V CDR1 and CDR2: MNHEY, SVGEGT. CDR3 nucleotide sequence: TGTGCCAGCAGTTTCCCGCTTTTGGCCCACGGGGTCCGGACCCAGTACTTC. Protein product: CASSFPLLAHGVRTQYF.

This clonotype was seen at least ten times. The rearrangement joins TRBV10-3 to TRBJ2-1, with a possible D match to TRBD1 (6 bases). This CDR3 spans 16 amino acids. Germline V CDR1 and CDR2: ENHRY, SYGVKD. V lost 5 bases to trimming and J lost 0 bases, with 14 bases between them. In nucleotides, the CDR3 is TGTGCCATCAGTCGCGCCGGGACACGCTCCTACAATGAGCAGTTCTTC. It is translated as CAISRAGTRSYNEQFF.

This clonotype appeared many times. The chain's CDR3 is CASSWGRGSYEQYF. The CDR3, as DNA: TGTGCCAGCAGTTGGGGACGGGGCTCCTACGAGCAGTACTTC. The chain is built from TRBV28 and TRBJ2-7, with D possibly being TRBD1 or TRBD2 (5 bases each). V lost 4 bases and J lost 0, with 10 bases in between. CDR1 and CDR2 from the germline V gene are MDHEN and SYDVKM. There are 14 residues in the CDR3.